What follows are 16 T cell receptor beta chains derived from one specimen sequenced in a study of blood T cell repertoires in COVID-19. Data came from immunoSEQ multiplex PCR; TCRdb stores just in-frame clones and leaves some out. This table has just under 85,000 clones, around 83% appearing once. The specimen sequenced was peripheral blood. The origin of the receptors is an older woman with acute or convalescent COVID-19.

This chain uses TRBV11-3 with TRBJ2-7, with D maybe TRBD1 (5 bases). CDR1 and CDR2 from the germline V gene are SGHNT and YENEEA. CDR3 length: 11 residues. Trimming removed 6 bases from V and 5 bases from J, with 8 bases in between. The CDR3 DNA is TGTGCCAGCAGGTCAGGGCACGAGCAGTACTTC. Protein sequence: CASRSGHEQYF.

The chain joins TRBV12-3 or TRBV12-4 to TRBJ1-3; D gene uncertain. CDR3 length: 13 amino acids. Trimming shortened V by 4 bases and J by 3 bases, and 7 bases separated the two germline ends. The CDR3 bases are TGTGCCAGCAGTTATTCTATTGGAAACACCATATATTTT. Its protein product is CASSYSIGNTIYF.

V and J are TRBV6-2 or TRBV6-3 and TRBJ1-5; 11 bases line up with TRBD1. The germline V gene encodes CDR1 MNHEY and CDR2 SVGEGT. Losses at the gene ends were 2 bases for V and 5 bases for J; bases not matched to a gene: 14. This CDR3 is built from 19 residues. The CDR3 nucleotides are TGTGCCAGCAGTTACCGATCCCGGGACAGGGGGACCAAAGATCAGCCCCAGCATTTT. This gives the protein CASSYRSRDRGTKDQPQHF.

The chain carries TRBV2 and TRBJ2-3; the D gene is possibly TRBD1 (6 bases). V was shortened by 4 bases and J by 2 bases, with 7 bases between the two germline ends. This CDR3 has 13 amino acids. The germline gives CDR1 SNHLY, CDR2 FYNNEI. DNA of the CDR3: TGTGCCAGCAGTGGACAGGCCACAGATACGCAGTATTTT. It translates to CASSGQATDTQYF.

The chain joins TRBV9 to TRBJ1-5, with 9 nucleotides matching TRBD1. V lost 0 bases, J lost 2 bases, and 0 bases stayed unmatched. The CDR3 runs to 15 residues. CDR1 is SGDLS, CDR2 YYNGEE, per germline. CDR3: CASSVGTGGNQPQHF. DNA of the CDR3: TGTGCCAGCAGCGTAGGGACAGGGGGCAATCAGCCCCAGCATTTT.

This chain joins TRBV9 and TRBJ1-6; D possibly corresponds to TRBD1 (5 bases). The germline CDR1 and CDR2 sequences are SGDLS and YYNGEE. V was shortened by 4 bases and J by 1 base, with 15 bases between the two germline ends. The CDR3 spans 17 residues. Here the CDR3 DNA reads TGTGCCAGCAGCCCCAATTCAGGGAGGTCCTATAATTCACCCCTCCACTTT. Its translation is CASSPNSGRSYNSPLHF.

This clone has more than one count but fewer than ten. J is TRBJ2-1 and V is TRBV6-2 or TRBV6-3; TRBD2 aligns across 7 bases. The CDR3 runs to 14 residues. The V segment lost 5 bases and the J segment 9 bases; nucleotides outside the gene matches: 10. The germline V gene encodes CDR1 MNHEY and CDR2 SVGEGT. CDR3 nucleotide sequence: TGTGCCAGCAGTCGTGGCGGGAGAAGAGGTGAGCAGTTCTTC. This translates into CASSRGGRRGEQFF.

The genes are TRBV7-9 and TRBJ2-7; 10 bases agree with TRBD1. This CDR3 is 14 amino acids long. V lost 4 bases and J lost 6; bases outside the gene matches: 6. The germline gives CDR1 SEHNR, CDR2 FQNEAQ (reference sequence). The CDR3: CASSWGGQGSEQYF. The CDR3 DNA follows: TGTGCCAGCAGCTGGGGGGGACAGGGGAGCGAGCAGTACTTC.

This chain uses TRBV6-2 or TRBV6-3 with TRBJ2-5; the match to TRBD2 covers 7 bases. CDR1 is MNHEY and CDR2 is SVGEGT in the germline V gene. V gave up 2 bases and J gave up 3 bases; unmatched junction bases: 9. The CDR3 is 16 amino acids. CDR3 region: CASSYATAGVKETQYF. In DNA, the CDR3 is TGTGCCAGCAGTTACGCCACGGCGGGAGTTAAAGAGACCCAGTACTTC.

This chain connects TRBV7-2 to TRBJ1-1, with D possibly matching TRBD1 (5 bases). Germline assignment: CDR1 SGHTA and CDR2 FQGNSA. The ends were cut back, 0 bases at V and 5 bases at J, with 13 bases in the middle. The CDR3 extends over 15 amino acids. CDR3 coding DNA: TGTGCCAGCAGCTTAGCTAAGGGGTCAGTGACTGAAGCTTTCTTT. Its translation: CASSLAKGSVTEAFF.

The table lists this clone with a count of one. The rearrangement links TRBV6-5 to TRBJ1-6; no clear D gene. The length of the CDR3 is 13 residues. CDR1 and CDR2 (germline): MNHEY, SVGAGI. V lost 7 bases and J 5 bases, leaving 9 bases between the germline ends. This CDR3 is CASTRGNNSPLHF. CDR3 bases: TGTGCCAGCACCAGAGGAAATAATTCACCCCTCCACTTT.

The chain couples TRBV9 to TRBJ2-5; TRBD2 aligns across 8 bases. This CDR3 spans 16 amino acids. V dropped 1 base and J dropped 3; count of bases not matched to a gene: 8. The V gene's germline CDR1 is SGDLS and CDR2 YYNGEE. CDR3 protein: CASSVSSGHWEETQYF. Here the CDR3 DNA reads TGTGCCAGCAGCGTATCTAGCGGGCATTGGGAAGAGACCCAGTACTTC.

This clone was seen a few times. V gene TRBV6-5 combines with J gene TRBJ2-3; weak D call: TRBD2 (7 bases). CDR3 length: 14 residues. Trimming took 7 bases from V and 2 from J, leaving 13 bases between them. Germline V lookup: CDR1 MNHEY, CDR2 SVGAGI. The CDR3 coding sequence is TGTGCCAGCAAGGCGGGGGCCTTCACAGATACGCAGTATTTT. It encodes CASKAGAFTDTQYF.

The chain joins TRBV21-1 to TRBJ1-5. TRBV21-1 is shown as a pseudogene. The CDR3 is 17 residues long. The CDR3, as DNA: TGTGCCAGCAGCAGAGGTGGTCGGGGGGTGAGCAATCAGCCCCAGCATTTT. The encoded protein is CASSRGGRGVSNQPQHF.

This clone was recorded a few times. The chain combines TRBV11-3 with TRBJ2-3, with TRBD2 identical over 13 bases. V shed 2 bases, J shed 7 bases, and the junction held 18 bases outside the gene matches. The germline V gene has CDR1 SGHNT and CDR2 YENEEA. The CDR3 runs 20 residues. The CDR3 DNA reads TGTGCCAGCAGCTTAAGGGGGGGCGCGGGACTAGCGGGATTGAAGCATACGCAGTATTTT. It yields the protein CASSLRGGAGLAGLKHTQYF.

The V and J genes are TRBV19 and TRBJ1-2; possibly TRBD1 for D (5 bases). Trimming took off 5 bases at V and 2 bases at J, with 15 bases between the two ends. The V gene's germline CDR1 is LNHDA and CDR2 SQIVND (reference sequence). The CDR3 has 15 amino acids. CDR3 in amino acids: CASSQFLQENYGYTF. The CDR3 DNA follows: TGTGCCAGTAGTCAATTTCTACAGGAGAACTATGGCTACACCTTC.